The 21 T cell receptor beta chains given below trace back to one sample, sequenced in a study of blood T cell repertoires in COVID-19. The method was immunoSEQ multiplex PCR; TCRdb's version includes in-frame clones alone and lacks a portion of them. Here the sample spans around 180,000 clones, 65% to 85% being singletons. The source material was peripheral blood. These receptor sequences come from a man in his sixties with active or convalescent COVID-19.

This sequence joins TRBV10-2 and TRBJ1-1; D is uncertain. Germline V gene sequence: CDR1 WSHSY, CDR2 SAAADI. The CDR3 has 14 residues. V was pared by 6 bases and J by 1 base, with 12 bases between. CDR3 sequence reads: CASRGTGKNTEAFF. CDR3 nucleotides: TGCGCCAGCAGGGGAACGGGAAAGAACACTGAAGCTTTCTTT.

This chain connects TRBV11-3 to TRBJ1-6; possibly TRBD1 for D (6 bases). Per germline, CDR1 SGHNT and CDR2 YENEEA. Deletions cut 5 bases from V and 7 bases from J, with 9 bases between. The CDR3 is 13 amino acids. Here the CDR3 DNA reads TGTGCCAGCAGCCCCGACAGGAATTCACCCCTCCACTTT. The encoded protein is CASSPDRNSPLHF.

The rearrangement joins TRBV20-1 to TRBJ2-5, with unresolved D. Germline assignment: CDR1 DFQATT and CDR2 SNEGSKA (reference sequence). The CDR3 runs 10 residues. Trimming took off 5 bases at V and 7 bases at J, with 8 bases between the two ends. CDR3 bases: TGCAGTGCTCTAGAGGCGACCCAGTACTTC. Encoded protein: CSALEATQYF.

The chain carries TRBV12-3 or TRBV12-4 and TRBJ2-1; D might be TRBD1 (5 bases). The CDR3 is made up of 13 amino acids. V was clipped by 3 bases and J by 10 bases, with 13 bases between them. CDR3 sequence: CASSFGQGREQFF. CDR3 bases: TGTGCCAGCAGTTTCGGGCAGGGCAGGGAGCAGTTCTTC.

The chain has TRBV5-6 and TRBJ2-1, with 9 bases matching TRBD1. The CDR3 has 16 residues. Unmatched junction bases numbered 7, after V lost 4 bases and J lost 2 bases. Germline CDR1 and CDR2: SGHDT and YYEEEE. The CDR3 nucleotides read TGTGCCAGCAGCACCGGGACAGGGAAACCCTACAATGAGCAGTTCTTC. Encoded protein: CASSTGTGKPYNEQFF.

This clone was found once. V and J are TRBV10-3 and TRBJ2-1; unclear D gene. Trimming shortened V by 8 bases and J by 1 base, and 15 bases separated the two germline ends. This CDR3 spans 15 amino acids. CDR1 and CDR2 from the germline V gene are ENHRY and SYGVKD. The CDR3 nucleotides read TGTGCCATCGGCATCAATCCAGGATCCTACAATGAGCAGTTCTTC. The encoded protein is CAIGINPGSYNEQFF.

This chain uses TRBV19 with TRBJ2-6, with 9 positions matching TRBD2. V was clipped by 10 bases and J by 0 bases; unmatched bases: 13. Germline CDR1 is LNHDA and CDR2 is SQIVND (reference sequence). This CDR3 comprises 18 residues. The CDR3 coding sequence is TGTGCCACCTGGGCCTTTGGAGCGGGGGGCTCTGGGGCCAACGTCCTGACTTTC. Its translation: CATWAFGAGGSGANVLTF. Full variable domain (missing parts from reference TRBV19 and TRBJ2-6): DGGITQSPKYLFRKEGQNVTLSCEQNLNHDAMYWYRQDPGQGLRLIYYSQIVNDFQKGDIAEGYSVSREKKESFPLTVTSAQKNPTAFYLCATWAFGAGGSGANVLTFGAGSRLTVL.

Here the CDR3 reads CASTGGSRTGELFF. CDR3 bases: TGTGCCAGTACTGGCGGGAGTAGGACCGGGGAGCTGTTTTTT. V is TRBV19 and J is TRBJ2-2, with 7 nucleotides matching TRBD2. V lost 7 bases and J lost 5; bases outside the gene matches: 7. The CDR3 spans 14 residues. Germline values: CDR1 LNHDA, CDR2 SQIVND (reference sequence).

V and J are TRBV28 and TRBJ1-5; 7 nucleotides match TRBD1. The CDR3 is 14 amino acids. Germline V gives CDR1 MDHEN, CDR2 SYDVKM. The trim removed 8 bases at V and 4 bases at J, leaving 8 bases unmatched. Written as DNA, the CDR3 is TGTGCCAGCCTTAGGGCAGGGGGAAATCAGCCCCAGCATTTT. The encoded protein is CASLRAGGNQPQHF.

The chain has TRBV28 and TRBJ2-7, with 7 positions matching TRBD1. Germline lookup yields CDR1 MDHEN and CDR2 SYDVKM. CDR3 length: 13 amino acids. CDR3 loop: CAHRGQGDYEQYF. CDR3 coding DNA: TGTGCTCACAGGGGCCAGGGGGACTACGAGCAGTACTTC.

This clone occurred a few times. J is TRBJ2-5 and V is TRBV5-8, with a possible D match to TRBD1 (6 bases). Germline V gene sequence: CDR1 SGHTS, CDR2 YDEGEE. V was pared by 4 bases and J by 5 bases, with 12 bases between. This CDR3 has 13 residues. The CDR3 protein is CASSRGHRETQYF. The CDR3 DNA is TGTGCCAGCAGCCGGGGACATCGGGAGACCCAGTACTTC. The full variable domain, with the rest looked up from reference TRBV5-8 and TRBJ2-5, is EAGVTQSPTHLIKTRGQQATLRCSPISGHTSVYWYQQALGLGLQFLLWYDEGEERNRGNFPPRFSGRQFPNYSSELNVNALELEDSALYLCASSRGHRETQYFGPGTRLLVL.

The rearrangement joins TRBV12-3 or TRBV12-4 to TRBJ2-1; no reliable D call. With 3 bases removed from V and 5 bases from J, the gap between germline ends came to 8 bases. The CDR3 totals 13 residues. In nucleotides, the CDR3 is TGTGCCAGCAGTTTGGGCCGCAACAATGAGCAGTTCTTC. Amino acids: CASSLGRNNEQFF.

The rearrangement links TRBV5-6 to TRBJ2-1; the D gene is possibly TRBD1 (6 bases). The CDR3 spans 13 residues. In germline, CDR1 is SGHDT, CDR2 YYEEEE. V gave up 0 bases and J gave up 8 bases, with 9 bases separating them. CDR3 amino acids: CASSLAGQYEQFF. CDR3 sequence (DNA): TGTGCCAGCAGCTTGGCAGGACAGTATGAGCAGTTCTTC. The whole variable domain, filled in from reference TRBV5-6 and TRBJ2-1, reads DAGVTQSPTHLIKTRGQQVTLRCSPKSGHDTVSWYQQALGQGPQFIFQYYEEEERQRGNFPDRFSGHQFPNYSSELNVNALLLGDSALYLCASSLAGQYEQFFGPGTRLTVL.

In its sample, this clone was seen a few times. This chain joins TRBV20-1 and TRBJ2-5; D remains ambiguous. Per the germline V gene, CDR1 is DFQATT and CDR2 is SNEGSKA (reference sequence). The CDR3 is made up of 10 amino acids. The germline V and J ends were trimmed by 5 bases and 5 bases, with 6 bases remaining between them. CDR3 nucleotides: TGCAGTGCTCCTACGGAGACCCAGTACTTC. As protein: CSAPTETQYF.

This chain connects TRBV30 to TRBJ1-4; D is possibly TRBD1 (6 bases). There are 14 residues in the CDR3. Germline CDR1 and CDR2: GTSNPN and SVGIG (reference sequence). Trimming took off 6 bases at V and 1 base at J, with 12 bases between the two ends. In DNA, the CDR3 is TGTGCCTGCCATGACAGGAGAACTAATGAAAAACTGTTTTTT. Translated, it gives CACHDRRTNEKLFF.

The J gene is TRBJ2-2, the V gene TRBV27, with D perhaps matching TRBD1 (5 bases). This CDR3 spans 16 amino acids. The V end lost 6 bases, the J end lost 3 bases, and 17 bases lay between the germline ends. The germline V gene encodes CDR1 MNHEY and CDR2 SMNVEV (reference sequence). The CDR3 sequence: CASRLPGFRDTGELFF. CDR3 sequence (DNA): TGTGCCAGCAGACTTCCAGGGTTTCGGGACACCGGGGAGCTGTTTTTT.

The chain has TRBV6-5 and TRBJ2-7; 9 nucleotides align to TRBD2. The CDR3 loop spans 15 amino acids. Germline V lookup: CDR1 MNHEY, CDR2 SVGAGI. V lost 7 bases and J lost 7; bases outside the gene matches: 14. In DNA, the CDR3 is TGTGCCAGCACCCAGGGGGGCGCGGGAGGGAGGGAGCAGTACTTC. Protein: CASTQGGAGGREQYF.

V and J are TRBV6-5 and TRBJ2-5; TRBD1 matches at 9 bases. The CDR3 consists of 14 residues. Germline V gene data show CDR1 as MNHEY and CDR2 as SVGAGI. V gave up 7 bases and J gave up 7 bases; unmatched junction bases: 10. CDR3 DNA: TGTGCCAGCACCCTAGACAGGGGGGTCGGGACCCAGTACTTC. This encodes CASTLDRGVGTQYF.

The V and J genes are TRBV20-1 and TRBJ2-5; D not resolved. Germline CDR1 reads DFQATT; CDR2 reads SNEGSKA (reference sequence). Between the trimmed V and J ends, which lost 8 bases and 3 bases, there was a span of 10 bases. This CDR3 comprises 11 residues. The CDR3 loop is CSSTLEETQYF. CDR3 DNA: TGCAGTTCAACCCTAGAAGAGACCCAGTACTTC.

The chain joins TRBV7-3 to TRBJ2-1; D might be TRBD1 (5 bases). Looked up from germline, CDR1 is SGHTA and CDR2 is FQGTGA. The V and J ends lost 4 bases and 0 bases respectively, with 13 bases between them. CDR3 length equals 16 residues. The CDR3 reads CASSSTQDSSYNEQFF. CDR3 bases: TGTGCCAGCAGCTCGACACAGGATAGCTCCTACAATGAGCAGTTCTTC.

The chain has TRBV5-1 and TRBJ2-3, with 7 bases matching TRBD2. With V trimmed by 2 bases and J by 2 bases, 5 bases remained unmatched. The germline gives CDR1 SGHRS, CDR2 YFSETQ. This CDR3 has 15 residues. CDR3 protein: CASSFPREPTDTQYF. The DNA of the CDR3 is TGCGCCAGCAGCTTCCCGCGGGAGCCCACAGATACGCAGTATTTT.